The TCR beta chain described here comes from a study of shared clonotypes between healthy human individuals. The DNA input per sorted-subset replicate PCR was 150 to 200 ng, corresponding to around 30,000 T cell genomes. The repertoire was sequenced with immunoSEQ multiplex PCR; TCRdb's copy has only in-frame clones and lacks some. The sample consists of over 2,000,000 clones, around 93% of them appearing once. Remarks on this clone: As yet, its antigen is unknown.

The ends were cut back, 0 bases at V and 0 bases at J, with 12 bases in the middle. Germline CDR1 and CDR2: ENHRY and SYGVKD. The CDR3 spans 16 residues. General study results and limits: Clonotypes that were shared across four donors made up approximately 5% of naive CD4 clonotypes. Rarefaction revealed incomplete sorted-subset sequencing despite large depth. The diversity represented, both genetic and in exposure history, was limited by few donors.

Naive CD8 cells, CD45RO-negative and positively selected for CCR7, excluded terminally differentiated effector memory CD45RA+ cells. This chain joins TRBV10-3 and TRBJ2-7; D is ambiguous. Sequenced material: naive CD8+ T cells from PBMCs. The clonotype was recovered from a man between 18 and 29 years old in good health. Some clones in this sample may be carry-over from other donors' samples. The CDR3 DNA sequence: TGTGCCATCAGTGAGTCTGTAGCCAGCCTCTCCTACGAGCAGTACTTC. Translating gives CAISESVASLSYEQYF.